Listed here are 7 T cell receptor beta chains from one sample, sequenced in a study of blood T cells in healthy people across ages. A second about 6 to 11 cycle PCR used barcoded and J-beta primers. Via MiXCR, TCRdb re-called the 5' RACE reads, giving one row per CDR3 protein. The table includes 1.5 million to 2 million distinct CDR3 sequences, about 50% detected once. The sequenced sample consisted of blood. The origin of the receptors is a woman aged 40 to 50 in good health.

Written as DNA, the CDR3 is TGTGCCAGCAGCCCAGAGGGGGGCCGATACAATGAGCAGTTCTTC. It is translated as CASSPEGGRYNEQFF. The chain is built from TRBV7-9 and TRBJ2-1; D is perhaps TRBD1 or TRBD2 (6 bases each). The CDR3 has 15 residues. V was shortened by 5 bases and J by 4 bases, with 15 bases between the two germline ends. In germline, CDR1 is SEHNR, CDR2 FQNEAQ (reference sequence).

This clonotype was seen only a few times. J is TRBJ1-2 and V is TRBV6-6, with no clear D. Germline V gene lookup returns CDR1 MNHNY and CDR2 SVGAGI (reference sequence). Trimming cost V 0 bases and J 3 bases, with 17 bases left between them. This CDR3 region has 17 residues. CDR3 in DNA: TGTGCCAGCAGTTACTCCCCAGGTGGGAAGGGCGACTATGGCTACACCTTC. This sequence encodes CASSYSPGGKGDYGYTF.

The rearrangement uses TRBV5-1 and TRBJ2-5; D call uncertain. The J call could be wrong; TRBJ2-7 is a better fit for the DNA end. The CDR3 totals 13 residues. Germline loops: CDR1 SGHRS, CDR2 YFSETQ. The DNA of the CDR3 is TGCGCCAGCAGCTTGGTCAACAGCCTCGAGCAGTACTTC. Translation gives CASSLVNSLEQYF.

The chain joins TRBV6-1 to TRBJ2-2, with D perhaps matching TRBD1 or TRBD2 (6 bases each). V lost 4 bases and J 1 base, leaving 22 bases between the germline ends. This CDR3 region has 19 residues. The germline gives CDR1 MNHNS, CDR2 SASEGT. CDR3 loop: CASSGFGGRGERNTGELFF. The CDR3 DNA reads TGTGCCAGCAGTGGGTTCGGGGGCAGGGGAGAGCGGAACACCGGGGAGCTGTTTTTT.

This chain joins TRBV4-2 and TRBJ2-1, with 11 bases that match TRBD2. The CDR3 covers 14 residues. Germline-derived CDR1 and CDR2 are LGHNA and YNFKEQ. Trimming removed 2 bases from V and 15 bases from J; junction bases left unmatched: 9. The CDR3 nucleotides are TGTGCCAGCAGCCAACTGCTAGCGGGGGGCCATGTGTTCTTC. It encodes CASSQLLAGGHVFF.

The sample holds a few counts of this clonotype. The chain combines TRBV6-5 with TRBJ2-7; no firm D call. CDR3 length: 13 residues. Per the germline V gene, CDR1 is MNHEY and CDR2 is SVGAGI. Trimming left V 0 bases short and J 7 bases short, with 10 bases between. CDR3 nucleotide sequence: TGTGCCAGCAGTTACTCGAGCAGATGGGAGCAGTACTTC. Translation gives CASSYSSRWEQYF.

The rearrangement joins TRBV5-6 to TRBJ2-4; D tentatively reads TRBD1 or TRBD2 (6 bases each). CDR3 size: 12 residues. Trimming pared 3 bases from V and 14 bases from J, leaving 15 bases between. Germline lookup yields CDR1 SGHDT and CDR2 YYEEEE. CDR3 sequence reads: CASSSENREEYF. For the CDR3, the DNA is TGTGCCAGCAGCTCGGAGAACAGGGAGGAGTACTTC.